Listed below are T cell receptor beta chains from one sample, sequenced in a study of blood T cell repertoires in COVID-19. TCRdb's copy holds only in-frame clones and misses some; the assay was immunoSEQ multiplex PCR. The data show a few hundred thousand clones, about nine tenths seen once. The sequenced sample was peripheral blood. These receptors were taken from a woman in her 30s with COVID-19, enrolled during active disease. Both conserved end residues are part of each CDR3. Each record gives: V gene, D gene, J gene, clone size, CDR3 protein, CDR3 DNA. D genes are given only for firm matches. The listing skips clone size in some rows; elsewhere it reads once, few, many or a size class.

v_gene: TRBV11-2
d_gene: TRBD1
j_gene: TRBJ2-7
abundance: -
CDR3aa: CASSLGGALSYEQYF
CDR3nt: TGTGCCAGCAGCCTAGGGGGCGCGCTCTCCTACGAGCAGTACTTC

v_gene: TRBV28
d_gene: TRBD2
j_gene: TRBJ2-3
abundance: -
CDR3aa: CASRERGATTDTQYF
CDR3nt: TGTGCCAGCAGAGAGCGGGGGGCTACCACAGATACGCAGTATTTT

v_gene: TRBV5-4
d_gene: TRBD2
j_gene: TRBJ2-5
abundance: -
CDR3aa: CASSLGEGRPGTQYF
CDR3nt: TGTGCCAGCAGCTTGGGGGAGGGGCGGCCTGGGACCCAGTACTTC

v_gene: TRBV7-9
d_gene: TRBD1
j_gene: TRBJ1-5
abundance: -
CDR3aa: CASSKSGTAYSNQPQHF
CDR3nt: TGTGCCAGCAGCAAATCCGGGACAGCCTATAGCAATCAGCCCCAGCATTTT

v_gene: TRBV27
d_gene: TRBD1
j_gene: TRBJ2-4
abundance: -
CDR3aa: CASTGQGAKNIQYF
CDR3nt: TGTGCCAGCACGGGACAGGGGGCCAAAAACATTCAGTACTTC

v_gene: TRBV6-5
d_gene: TRBD1
j_gene: TRBJ2-7
abundance: -
CDR3aa: CASSQTGGSYEQYF
CDR3nt: TGTGCCAGCAGTCAAACAGGGGGCAGCTACGAGCAGTACTTC

v_gene: TRBV5-4
d_gene: TRBD2
j_gene: TRBJ2-5
abundance: -
CDR3aa: CASSPGLAGGQETQYF
CDR3nt: TGTGCCAGCAGCCCAGGTCTAGCGGGGGGGCAGGAGACCCAGTACTTC

v_gene: TRBV12-3/TRBV12-4
d_gene: -
j_gene: TRBJ2-7
abundance: -
CDR3aa: CASSPGLYYEQYF
CDR3nt: TGTGCCAGCAGCCCCGGTCTTTACTACGAGCAGTACTTC

v_gene: TRBV12-3/TRBV12-4
d_gene: -
j_gene: TRBJ1-4
abundance: -
CDR3aa: CASRGRGEKLFF
CDR3nt: TGTGCCAGCAGAGGCAGGGGCGAAAAACTGTTTTTT

v_gene: TRBV18
d_gene: -
j_gene: TRBJ1-5
abundance: -
CDR3aa: CASSPPGVQPQHF
CDR3nt: TGTGCCAGCTCACCTCCGGGGGTGCAGCCCCAGCATTTT

v_gene: TRBV6-1
d_gene: TRBD2
j_gene: TRBJ2-2
abundance: -
CDR3aa: CASSELAGGPRFPGELFF
CDR3nt: TGTGCCAGCAGTGAACTAGCGGGGGGGCCTCGTTTCCCTGGGGAGCTGTTTTTT

v_gene: TRBV27
d_gene: TRBD1
j_gene: TRBJ1-1
abundance: few
CDR3aa: CASSDRGDNTEAFF
CDR3nt: TGTGCCAGCAGTGACAGGGGGGACAACACTGAAGCTTTCTTT

v_gene: TRBV5-1
d_gene: -
j_gene: TRBJ1-1
abundance: -
CDR3aa: CASSLAVGRGGLDFNTEAFF
CDR3nt: TGCGCCAGCAGCTTGGCCGTAGGAAGGGGAGGACTCGACTTTAACACTGAAGCTTTCTTT

v_gene: TRBV19
d_gene: TRBD1
j_gene: TRBJ1-5
abundance: -
CDR3aa: CASMGDREDQPQHF
CDR3nt: TGTGCCAGTATGGGGGACAGGGAGGATCAGCCCCAGCATTTT

v_gene: TRBV12-3/TRBV12-4
d_gene: -
j_gene: TRBJ2-3
abundance: -
CDR3aa: CASSPLPPDTQYF
CDR3nt: TGTGCCAGCAGCCCCCTCCCCCCAGATACGCAGTATTTT

v_gene: TRBV4-1
d_gene: TRBD1
j_gene: TRBJ2-1
abundance: -
CDR3aa: CASSQGMLDRGLNEQFF
CDR3nt: TGCGCCAGCAGCCAGGGAATGCTGGACAGGGGCCTCAATGAGCAGTTCTTC

v_gene: TRBV5-5
d_gene: -
j_gene: TRBJ1-1
abundance: -
CDR3aa: CASSLLATEAFF
CDR3nt: TGTGCCAGCAGCCTTCTTGCGACTGAAGCTTTCTTT

v_gene: TRBV9
d_gene: -
j_gene: TRBJ1-4
abundance: -
CDR3aa: CASSPSARSELFF
CDR3nt: TGTGCCAGCAGCCCCTCGGCCCGGAGTGAACTGTTTTTT

v_gene: TRBV2
d_gene: -
j_gene: TRBJ2-1
abundance: -
CDR3aa: CASRLDRTPLNEQFF
CDR3nt: TGTGCCAGCAGACTTGACAGGACCCCTCTCAATGAGCAGTTCTTC

v_gene: TRBV4-1
d_gene: -
j_gene: TRBJ1-2
abundance: -
CDR3aa: CASSQIQGNYGYTF
CDR3nt: TGCGCCAGCAGCCAGATACAGGGCAACTATGGCTACACCTTC

v_gene: TRBV5-4
d_gene: TRBD1
j_gene: TRBJ2-7
abundance: -
CDR3aa: CASSWGQGAGYEQYF
CDR3nt: TGTGCCAGCAGCTGGGGACAGGGGGCGGGCTACGAGCAGTACTTC

v_gene: TRBV6-5
d_gene: -
j_gene: TRBJ1-1
abundance: -
CDR3aa: CASSSGEEAFF
CDR3nt: TGTGCCAGCAGTTCAGGGGAGGAAGCTTTCTTT

v_gene: TRBV3-1/TRBV3-2
d_gene: -
j_gene: TRBJ2-5
abundance: -
CDR3aa: CASSQDSATRGLGETQYF
CDR3nt: TGTGCCAGCAGCCAAGATTCGGCGACCAGAGGGCTTGGTGAGACCCAGTACTTC

v_gene: TRBV19
d_gene: -
j_gene: TRBJ2-7
abundance: -
CDR3aa: CASSIQRSSYEQYF
CDR3nt: TGTGCCAGTAGTATCCAGCGGAGCTCCTACGAGCAGTACTTC

v_gene: TRBV9
d_gene: TRBD1
j_gene: TRBJ2-7
abundance: -
CDR3aa: CASSVGVDRVLYEQYF
CDR3nt: TGTGCCAGCAGCGTTGGGGTCGACAGGGTACTCTACGAGCAGTACTTC

v_gene: TRBV3-1/TRBV3-2
d_gene: -
j_gene: TRBJ1-1
abundance: -
CDR3aa: CASSQVSVWNTEAFF
CDR3nt: TGTGCCAGCAGCCAAGTCTCAGTTTGGAACACTGAAGCTTTCTTT

v_gene: TRBV9
d_gene: -
j_gene: TRBJ2-2
abundance: once
CDR3aa: CASSVVVDSYTGELFF
CDR3nt: TGTGCCAGCAGCGTAGTGGTAGACAGTTACACCGGGGAGCTGTTTTTT

v_gene: TRBV21-1
d_gene: -
j_gene: TRBJ1-2
abundance: -
CDR3aa: CASSTRRENDYGYTF
CDR3nt: TGTGCCAGCAGCACCAGACGGGAAAATGACTATGGCTACACCTTC

v_gene: TRBV7-9
d_gene: TRBD1
j_gene: TRBJ1-3
abundance: -
CDR3aa: CASSPRDRGSGNTIYF
CDR3nt: TGTGCCAGCAGCCCTCGGGACAGGGGATCTGGAAACACCATATATTTT

v_gene: TRBV2
d_gene: TRBD1
j_gene: TRBJ2-1
abundance: -
CDR3aa: CASSRQGLNEQFF
CDR3nt: TGTGCCAGCAGTCGACAGGGGTTGAATGAGCAGTTCTTC

v_gene: TRBV29-1
d_gene: TRBD1
j_gene: TRBJ1-2
abundance: -
CDR3aa: CSGGQGGIYGYTF
CDR3nt: TGCAGCGGCGGACAGGGTGGGATCTATGGCTACACCTTC

v_gene: TRBV11-2
d_gene: -
j_gene: TRBJ2-5
abundance: -
CDR3aa: CASSLGAILGQETQYF
CDR3nt: TGTGCCAGCAGCTTAGGGGCCATCCTCGGCCAAGAGACCCAGTACTTC

v_gene: TRBV4-2
d_gene: -
j_gene: TRBJ2-7
abundance: -
CDR3aa: CASSQPRGGNSLEQYF
CDR3nt: TGTGCCAGCAGCCAACCTAGGGGGGGGAACTCTCTCGAGCAGTACTTC

v_gene: TRBV19
d_gene: TRBD1
j_gene: TRBJ1-4
abundance: -
CDR3aa: CASSPPLRGTSSNEKLFF
CDR3nt: TGTGCCAGTAGTCCCCCTCTCAGGGGGACAAGCTCTAATGAAAAACTGTTTTTT

v_gene: TRBV6-5
d_gene: TRBD2
j_gene: TRBJ2-7
abundance: -
CDR3aa: CASRHRTSGTYEQYF
CDR3nt: TGTGCCAGCAGGCACAGGACTAGCGGAACCTACGAGCAGTACTTC

v_gene: TRBV11-2
d_gene: -
j_gene: TRBJ2-1
abundance: -
CDR3aa: CASSLLAAVSYNEQFF
CDR3nt: TGTGCCAGCAGCTTACTAGCCGCGGTCTCTTACAATGAGCAGTTCTTC

v_gene: TRBV3-1/TRBV3-2
d_gene: TRBD1
j_gene: TRBJ1-2
abundance: once
CDR3aa: CASSHSGQIYGYTF
CDR3nt: TGTGCCAGCAGCCACTCGGGACAGATCTATGGCTACACCTTC

v_gene: TRBV5-4
d_gene: TRBD1
j_gene: TRBJ1-1
abundance: -
CDR3aa: CASSTSTGETEAFF
CDR3nt: TGTGCCAGCAGCACTTCGACAGGGGAGACTGAAGCTTTCTTT

v_gene: TRBV5-1
d_gene: -
j_gene: TRBJ1-4
abundance: -
CDR3aa: CASSLLLDSEKLFF
CDR3nt: TGCGCCAGCAGCTTGCTGCTGGACAGTGAAAAACTGTTTTTT

v_gene: TRBV21-1
d_gene: -
j_gene: TRBJ1-2
abundance: -
CDR3aa: CASSKKRGRGICYGYTF
CDR3nt: TGTGCCAGCAGCAAAAAAAGAGGGAGGGGGATTTGCTATGGCTACACCTTC

v_gene: TRBV6-6
d_gene: -
j_gene: TRBJ2-7
abundance: few
CDR3aa: CASRSTVDSYEQYF
CDR3nt: TGTGCCAGCAGGTCAACAGTTGACTCCTACGAGCAGTACTTC

v_gene: TRBV7-9
d_gene: TRBD1
j_gene: TRBJ1-5
abundance: -
CDR3aa: CASSKDRGGNQPQHF
CDR3nt: TGTGCCAGCAGCAAAGACAGGGGTGGGAATCAGCCCCAGCATTTT

v_gene: TRBV6-6
d_gene: -
j_gene: TRBJ1-6
abundance: -
CDR3aa: CASSPRGENYNSPLHF
CDR3nt: TGTGCCAGCAGTCCCCGCGGGGAGAACTATAATTCACCCCTCCACTTT

v_gene: TRBV19
d_gene: -
j_gene: TRBJ1-5
abundance: once
CDR3aa: CASSIQGGQPQHF
CDR3nt: TGTGCCAGTAGTATTCAAGGGGGTCAGCCCCAGCATTTT

v_gene: TRBV15
d_gene: TRBD1
j_gene: TRBJ2-5
abundance: -
CDR3aa: CATNGQGTAQYF
CDR3nt: TGTGCCACCAACGGACAGGGTACGGCCCAGTACTTC

v_gene: TRBV6-5
d_gene: -
j_gene: TRBJ2-7
abundance: -
CDR3aa: CASSPLRGVDEQYF
CDR3nt: TGTGCCAGCAGTCCTTTGCGCGGTGTGGACGAGCAGTACTTC

v_gene: TRBV19
d_gene: TRBD1
j_gene: TRBJ2-7
abundance: -
CDR3aa: CASSPFTGGEQYF
CDR3nt: TGTGCCAGCTCGCCCTTCACAGGGGGGGAGCAGTACTTC